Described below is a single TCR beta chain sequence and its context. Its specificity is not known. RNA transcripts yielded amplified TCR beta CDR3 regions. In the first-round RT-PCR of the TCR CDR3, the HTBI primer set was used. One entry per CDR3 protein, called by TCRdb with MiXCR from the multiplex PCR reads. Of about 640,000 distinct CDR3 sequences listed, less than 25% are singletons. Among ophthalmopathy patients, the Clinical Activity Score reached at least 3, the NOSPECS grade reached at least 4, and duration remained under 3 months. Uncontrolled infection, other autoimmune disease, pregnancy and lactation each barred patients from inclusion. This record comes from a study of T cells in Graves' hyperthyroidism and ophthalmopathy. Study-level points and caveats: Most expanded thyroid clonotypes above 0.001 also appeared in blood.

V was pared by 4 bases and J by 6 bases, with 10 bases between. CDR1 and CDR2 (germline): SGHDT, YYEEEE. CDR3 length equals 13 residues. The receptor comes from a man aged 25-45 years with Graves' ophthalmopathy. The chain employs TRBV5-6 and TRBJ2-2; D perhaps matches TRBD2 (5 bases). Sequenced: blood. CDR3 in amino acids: CASSPSSAGELFF. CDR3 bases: TGTGCCAGCAGCCCAAGTAGCGCCGGGGAGCTGTTTTTT.